The clone carrying this T cell receptor (beta chain) was detected once. The CDR3 is 14 residues long. The V and J ends lost 0 bases and 7 bases respectively, with 12 bases between them. CDR1 is LGHDT, CDR2 YNNKEL, per germline (reference sequence). This sample was taken from a study of blood T cells in healthy people across ages. A sample-barcoded 5' primer and a J-beta primer mix were used in a second PCR of roughly 7 to 11 cycles. TCRdb processed the 5' RACE reads anew with MiXCR; each CDR3 protein has one entry. Among a few hundred thousand distinct CDR3 sequences listed, 27% were seen once. Sequencing was done on a sample of blood. The chain employs TRBV3-1 and TRBJ1-2, with a weak D call TRBD1 (5 bases). This clonotype originated in a woman in her 70s in good health. CDR3 residues: CASSQEPGRGGYTF. The CDR3 bases are TGTGCCAGCAGCCAAGAACCGGGGCGGGGTGGCTACACCTTC. Filled out from reference TRBV3-1 and TRBJ1-2, the complete variable domain reads DTAVSQTPKYLVTQMGNDKSIKCEQNLGHDTMYWYKQDSKKFLKIMFSYNNKELIINETVPNRFSPKSPDKAHLNLHINSLELGDSAVYFCASSQEPGRGGYTFGSGTRLTVV.